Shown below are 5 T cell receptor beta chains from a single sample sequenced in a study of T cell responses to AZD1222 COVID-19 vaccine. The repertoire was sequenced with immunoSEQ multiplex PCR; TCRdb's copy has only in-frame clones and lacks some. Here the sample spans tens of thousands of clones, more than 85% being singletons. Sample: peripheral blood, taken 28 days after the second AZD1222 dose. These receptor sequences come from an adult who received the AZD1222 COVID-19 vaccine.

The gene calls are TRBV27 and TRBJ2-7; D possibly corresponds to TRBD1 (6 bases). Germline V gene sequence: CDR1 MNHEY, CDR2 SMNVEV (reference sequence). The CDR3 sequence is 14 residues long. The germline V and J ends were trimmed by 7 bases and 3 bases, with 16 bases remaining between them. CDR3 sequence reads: CASTSPGQNYEQYF. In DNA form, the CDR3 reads TGTGCCAGCACTTCGCCGGGACAAAACTACGAGCAGTACTTC.

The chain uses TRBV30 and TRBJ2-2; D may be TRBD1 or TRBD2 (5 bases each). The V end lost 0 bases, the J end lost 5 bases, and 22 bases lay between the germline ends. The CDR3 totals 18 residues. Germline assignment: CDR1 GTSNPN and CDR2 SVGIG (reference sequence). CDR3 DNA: TGTGCCTGGAGTGTTGGTATGGTATTATCGGGACCTACCGGGGAGCTGTTTTTT. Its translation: CAWSVGMVLSGPTGELFF.

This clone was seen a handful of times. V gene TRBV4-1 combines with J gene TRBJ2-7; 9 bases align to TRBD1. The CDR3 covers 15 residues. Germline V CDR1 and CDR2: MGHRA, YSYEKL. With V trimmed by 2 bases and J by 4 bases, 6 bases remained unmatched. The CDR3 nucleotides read TGCGCCAGCAGCCAACCGGGACAGGGAAGGTACGAGCAGTACTTC. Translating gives CASSQPGQGRYEQYF.

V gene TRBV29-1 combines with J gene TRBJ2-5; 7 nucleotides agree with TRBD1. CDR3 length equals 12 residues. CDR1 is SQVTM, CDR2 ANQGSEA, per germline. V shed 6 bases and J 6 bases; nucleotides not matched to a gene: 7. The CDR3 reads CSVIQGMQTQYF. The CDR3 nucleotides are TGCAGCGTCATACAGGGGATGCAGACCCAGTACTTC. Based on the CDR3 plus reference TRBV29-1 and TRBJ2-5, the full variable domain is SAVISQKPSRDICQRGTSLTIQCQVDSQVTMMFWYRQQPGQSLTLIATANQGSEATYESGFVIDKFPISRPNLTFSTLTVSNMSPEDSSIYLCSVIQGMQTQYFGPGTRLLVL.

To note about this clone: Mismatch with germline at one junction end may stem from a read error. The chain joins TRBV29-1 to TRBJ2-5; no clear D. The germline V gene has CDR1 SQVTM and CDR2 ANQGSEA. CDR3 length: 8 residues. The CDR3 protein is CSVEDHNF. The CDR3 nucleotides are TGCAGCGTTGAAGATCACAACTTC.